The rows below give T cell receptor beta chains drawn from one sample of a study of OX40 agonist ivuxolimab in advanced cancers. Some clones are missing from TCRdb's copy, which holds only in-frame ones; the method was immunoSEQ multiplex PCR. The sample records about 46,000 clones, just over 85% being singletons. This specimen was CD4+ or CD8+ T cells sorted from blood, taken in a trial of the OX40 agonist ivuxolimab. These receptors all stem from an adult with an advanced solid tumor such as melanoma, head and neck, liver or kidney cancer. CDR3s include the opening cysteine and the closing phenylalanine or tryptophan. A D gene is named only where the DNA matches it firmly. Rows give clone size only sometimes, using once, few, many, or a class for an expanded clone.

V	J	size	D	DNA	CDR3
TRBV5-4	TRBJ2-5	.	.	TGTGCCAGCAGAGAAGGGGGGGCAGTGGGAGAGACCCAGTACTTC	CASREGGAVGETQYF
TRBV7-6	TRBJ2-1	.	.	TGTGCCAGCAGCTCCTTCAATGAGCAGTTCTTC	CASSSFNEQFF
TRBV14	TRBJ2-5	once	.	TGTGCCAGCAGCCAGGTCGACCGGGACATAGAGACCCAGTACTTC	CASSQVDRDIETQYF
TRBV2	TRBJ2-6	.	.	TGTGCCAGCTCCGGTGGGCACGGGGCCAACGTCCTGACTTTC	CASSGGHGANVLTF
TRBV7-9	TRBJ1-1	.	.	TGTGCCAGCAGCTTAGTATCGGGGAACACTGAAGCTTTCTTT	CASSLVSGNTEAFF
TRBV29-1	TRBJ2-3	.	.	TGCAGCGTTGACAGGGGCACAGATACGCAGTATTTT	CSVDRGTDTQYF
TRBV5-3	TRBJ2-7	.	TRBD2	TGTGCCAGAATTGTGGGAGGGGACCGAACTGCCTACGAGCAGTACTTC	CARIVGGDRTAYEQYF
TRBV11-3	TRBJ2-7	.	TRBD1	TGTGCCAGCAGCTCGTGGGACAGGGACTACGAGCAGTACTTC	CASSSWDRDYEQYF
TRBV27	TRBJ1-2	once	TRBD1	TGTGCCAGCAGTTCGCGACAGGGCCTGGGTGGCTACACCTTC	CASSSRQGLGGYTF
TRBV6-1	TRBJ2-5	.	.	TGTGCCAGCAGTGAAGGGACTACTCCACAAGAGACCCAGTACTTC	CASSEGTTPQETQYF
TRBV18	TRBJ1-5	.	.	TGTGCCAGCTCACGAGGGGGGGCTGATCAGCCCCAGCATTTT	CASSRGGADQPQHF
TRBV9	TRBJ1-1	.	TRBD1	TGTGCCAGCAGCGCGACAGGGGCTCTCGAAGCTTTCTTT	CASSATGALEAFF
TRBV6-5	TRBJ2-4	.	TRBD2	TGTGCCAGCGGAATCGGGGGGGGCGAGGACATTCAGTACTTC	CASGIGGGEDIQYF
TRBV11-2	TRBJ2-5	.	TRBD2	TGTGCCAGCACCACGGGGGGAGAAGAGACCCAGTACTTC	CASTTGGEETQYF
TRBV27	TRBJ2-3	.	.	TGTGCCAGCAGCTCGCGGTGGGACGATACGCAGTATTTT	CASSSRWDDTQYF
TRBV7-6	TRBJ1-1	.	.	TGTGCCAGCAGCTTAGGAGAATCGGCCAACACTGAAGCTTTCTTT	CASSLGESANTEAFF
TRBV2	TRBJ2-4	.	TRBD1	TGTGCCAGCAGTGGGACCGGGACAGGGGCGGACATTCAGTACTTC	CASSGTGTGADIQYF
TRBV5-1	TRBJ1-1	.	.	TGCGCCAGCAGCTTGGATGGGACGAACACTGAAGCTTTCTTT	CASSLDGTNTEAFF
TRBV27	TRBJ2-2	.	.	TGTGCCAGCAGCCGGGACACCGGGGAGCTGTTTTTT	CASSRDTGELFF
TRBV28	TRBJ1-2	.	TRBD1	TGTGCCAGCAGTTTCACAGGGGCCGGCGTCTATGGCTACACCTTC	CASSFTGAGVYGYTF
TRBV7-9	TRBJ2-5	.	.	TGTGCCAGCAGCATTACCAGGGAGACCCAGTACTTC	CASSITRETQYF
TRBV7-8	TRBJ2-2	few	TRBD2	TGTGCCAGCAGCCCTCGTAGTAGCGGGATCGCCGGGGAGCTGTTTTTT	CASSPRSSGIAGELFF
TRBV7-3	TRBJ2-7	.	TRBD1	TGTGCCAGCAGCATGACTGGGACAGGCGGGGAGCAGTACTTC	CASSMTGTGGEQYF
TRBV15	TRBJ2-5	.	.	TGTGCCACCAGCAGAGATCAGGGGGAGACCCAGTACTTC	CATSRDQGETQYF
TRBV6-6	TRBJ1-5	.	TRBD1	TGTGCCAGCAGGGACGACAGGGTTAATCAGCCCCAGCATTTT	CASRDDRVNQPQHF
TRBV2	TRBJ1-1	few	.	TGTGCCAGCAGTCAGACGACGAACACTGAAGCTTTCTTT	CASSQTTNTEAFF
TRBV4-3	TRBJ2-1	few	.	TGCGCCAGCAGCCAAGGGCAGACAAATGAGCAGTTCTTC	CASSQGQTNEQFF
TRBV5-1	TRBJ1-1	.	.	TGCGCCAGCAGCTGGGGACGGCCGAACACTGAAGCTTTCTTT	CASSWGRPNTEAFF
TRBV11-2	TRBJ2-3	.	TRBD2	TGTGCCAGCAGCTTAGGGACTAGCGGCACAGATACGCAGTATTTT	CASSLGTSGTDTQYF
TRBV5-8	TRBJ2-1	few	.	TGTGCCAGCAGGCCGGGACATATTTACAATGAGCAGTTCTTC	CASRPGHIYNEQFF
TRBV4-2	TRBJ2-7	.	.	TGTGCCAGCAGCCAAGATTCCGGGAGCTCCTACGAGCAGTACTTC	CASSQDSGSSYEQYF
TRBV20-1	TRBJ1-2	.	.	TGCAGTGTGGTGCCTAACTATGGCTACACCTTC	CSVVPNYGYTF
TRBV11-1	TRBJ2-3	.	.	TGTGCCAGCAGCTTAGCCAGGCCTTACACAGATACGCAGTATTTT	CASSLARPYTDTQYF
TRBV5-8	TRBJ2-7	.	.	TGTGCCAGCAGCATAGGACCGGGCTCCTACGAGCAGTACTTC	CASSIGPGSYEQYF
TRBV19	TRBJ2-4	.	TRBD1	TGTGCCAGTAGTATAGAAGGGACAGGGGTCGCCAAAAACATTCAGTACTTC	CASSIEGTGVAKNIQYF
TRBV6-4	TRBJ2-2	.	.	TGTGCCAGCAGTCGGGACATAAAGGCCGGGGAGCTGTTTTTT	CASSRDIKAGELFF
TRBV15	TRBJ1-5	.	.	TGTGCCACCAGCAGAGATTTTGGATCCCATCAGCCCCAGCATTTT	CATSRDFGSHQPQHF
TRBV7-3	TRBJ2-1	.	TRBD2	TGTGCCAGCAGCCCCCTAGCGGGGGGCGACAATGAGCAGTTCTTC	CASSPLAGGDNEQFF
TRBV7-9	TRBJ1-1	.	TRBD1	TGTGCCAGCACCCAAATGACAGGGAGGGACACTGAAGCTTTCTTT	CASTQMTGRDTEAFF
TRBV7-7	TRBJ2-2	.	TRBD1	TGTGCTAGCAGCCTCGACAGGGGGTTCGGGGAGCTGTTTTTT	CASSLDRGFGELFF
TRBV23-1	TRBJ2-5	.	TRBD2	TGCGCCAGCAGTCAATCAGTGGAGTTAGCGGGAGGGCCAAAAACGGAGACCCAGTACTTC	CASSQSVELAGGPKTETQYF
TRBV4-3	TRBJ2-1	.	.	TGCGCCAGCAGCCAAGACCGAGGTTTCTCCTACAATGAGCAGTTCTTC	CASSQDRGFSYNEQFF
TRBV10-3	TRBJ1-1	.	TRBD1	TGTGCCATCAGTAGACTTCCCGGGACAGGGGCGCGGGCTTTCTTT	CAISRLPGTGARAFF
TRBV4-1	TRBJ2-4	.	.	TGCGCCAGCAGCCAAGGGGGCATTCAGTACTTC	CASSQGGIQYF
TRBV29-1	TRBJ2-7	.	TRBD2	TGCAGCGTTGACGCCCTGAAGGCTAGCGGGGTCGTGAACTACGAGCAGTACTTC	CSVDALKASGVVNYEQYF
TRBV7-2	TRBJ2-5	few	.	TGTGCCAGCAGCTTCAACGCCCAAGAGACCCAGTACTTC	CASSFNAQETQYF
TRBV28	TRBJ2-3	.	.	TGTGCCATCTCCCCTAGCACAGATACGCAGTATTTT	CAISPSTDTQYF
TRBV4-2	TRBJ2-5	.	TRBD1	TGTGCCAGCAGCCAACAAACAGGGGGCGCGGAGACCCAGTACTTC	CASSQQTGGAETQYF
TRBV7-3	TRBJ1-1	medium-sized	TRBD1	TGTGCCAGCAGCAAAGACAGGGAAAACACTGAAGCTTTCTTT	CASSKDRENTEAFF
TRBV19	TRBJ1-1	.	.	TGTGCCAGTAGTATAGCAACGGACGCAAACACTGAAGCTTTCTTT	CASSIATDANTEAFF
TRBV18	TRBJ2-4	.	.	TGTGCCAGCTCACGTCCTGGAGGGGCCAAAAACATTCAGTACTTC	CASSRPGGAKNIQYF
TRBV18	TRBJ2-7	.	.	TGTGCCAGCTCACCCCCCAGCGGCGCCTACGAGCAGTACTTC	CASSPPSGAYEQYF